This T cell receptor beta chain came from a study of persistence of HIV-infected CD4 T cells. Points from the study as a whole: CMV- and Gag-responding cells had lower TCRbeta richness than CD3/CD28-responding cells.

Turning to this clone: Its antigen is unknown.

An overlapping HIV-1 Gag peptide pool stimulated these cells at roughly 0.97 ug/peptide/mL. Sorting of responding CD4+ T cells relied on upregulated CD40 ligand together with CD69. This was the immunoSEQ version 4 assay in survey mode. Sequenced by immunoSEQ multiplex PCR; TCRdb stores in-frame clones only, minus some. The sample yields roughly 20,000 clones, about 60% seen once. The sample was CD4+ T cells sorted from PBMCs after approximately 20-hour stimulation, taken from a patient who received antiretroviral therapy. This receptor was taken from an adult woman with HIV who was CMV-seropositive.

CDR3 coding DNA: TGTGCCAGCAGCTTGGAGCTTCTCGCAGAAGCTTTCTTT. Amino acids: CASSLELLAEAFF. The chain couples TRBV5-5 to TRBJ1-1; no definite D call. V lost 0 bases and J 8 bases, leaving 11 bases between the germline ends. Looked up from germline, CDR1 is SGHKS and CDR2 is YYEKEE (reference sequence). The CDR3 is made up of 13 amino acids.